Below, 10 T cell receptor beta chains from the same sample are listed, as sequenced in a study of memory CD4+ T cells and cytomegalovirus serostatus. Profiled with immunoSEQ multiplex PCR; TCRdb holds only in-frame clones, not every one. This sample has about 41,000 clones, with roughly 83% found just once. Single viable CD3+CD4+CD8-CD45RO+ cells were sorted as the memory CD4+ T cells. The sample consisted of memory CD4+ T cells from blood. The source is an adult in good health and CMV-seronegative.

The chain employs TRBV6-5 and TRBJ1-3; possibly TRBD1 for D (5 bases). This CDR3 contains 14 residues. Germline V CDR1 and CDR2: MNHEY, SVGAGI. Between the trimmed V and J ends, which lost 6 bases and 0 bases, there was a span of 9 bases. The CDR3 here is CASRVDSSGNTIYF. The CDR3 bases are TGTGCCAGCAGAGTAGACAGCTCTGGAAACACCATATATTTT.

On this clone itself: This CDR3 is also generated by other DNA sequences in the sample. V is TRBV5-1 and J is TRBJ2-1; D perhaps matches TRBD2 (5 bases). V was pared by 1 base and J by 1 base, with 9 bases between. The length of the CDR3 is 15 residues. Germline V gives CDR1 SGHRS, CDR2 YFSETQ. CDR3 nucleotides: TGCGCCAGCAGCTTGCTAGCTGGGTCCTACAATGAGCAGTTCTTC. Translation: CASSLLAGSYNEQFF. Full variable domain (outside the CDR3, taken from reference TRBV5-1 and TRBJ2-1): KAGVTQTPRYLIKTRGQQVTLSCSPISGHRSVSWYQQTPGQGLQFLFEYFSETQRNKGNFPGRFSGRQFSNSRSEMNVSTLELGDSALYLCASSLLAGSYNEQFFGPGTRLTVL.

The J gene is TRBJ1-5, the V gene TRBV6-5; D unresolved. The germline V gene has CDR1 MNHEY and CDR2 SVGAGI. Trimming left V 6 bases short and J 5 bases short, with 11 bases between. This CDR3 spans 13 amino acids. The CDR3 reads CASRAWVDQPQHF. The CDR3 nucleotides are TGTGCCAGCAGAGCCTGGGTCGATCAGCCCCAGCATTTT.

As to this clone: Germline is not matched at one junction end, which may reflect a read error. Other nucleotide sequences in the sample specify the same CDR3. The genes are TRBV14 and TRBJ2-5; D is possibly TRBD2 (5 bases). CDR3 length equals 14 residues. In germline, CDR1 is SGHDN, CDR2 FVKESK. The CDR3 DNA reads TGTGCCAGAAAAGGACGCCTGGGAGTGGAGACCCAATACTTC. Its translation: CARKGRLGVETQYF.

This rearrangement joins TRBV6-6 to TRBJ2-5; 7 bases line up with TRBD1. The CDR3 totals 15 residues. The germline V gene encodes CDR1 MNHNY and CDR2 SVGAGI (reference sequence). Germline trimming cut 5 bases from V and 4 bases from J; bases unmatched to any gene: 10. CDR3 residues: CASSIQTGIRETQYF. The CDR3 DNA reads as TGTGCCAGCAGTATTCAGACAGGGATCAGAGAGACCCAGTACTTC.

V and J are TRBV18 and TRBJ2-7, with a possible D match to TRBD1 (5 bases). Trimming cost V 3 bases and J 0 bases, with 6 bases left between them. Germline V gene data show CDR1 as KGHSH and CDR2 as LQKENI. The CDR3 is 13 amino acids. CDR3 bases: TGTGCCAGCTCACCTAGGGGCTCCTACGAGCAGTACTTC. It is translated as CASSPRGSYEQYF.

The chain employs TRBV30 and TRBJ1-6; the match to TRBD1 covers 7 bases. The germline V gene has CDR1 GTSNPN and CDR2 SVGIG (reference sequence). The CDR3 is made up of 12 amino acids. V dropped 3 bases and J dropped 13; count of bases not matched to a gene: 6. CDR3 loop: CAWRTGRTPLHF. CDR3 nucleotide sequence: TGTGCCTGGAGGACAGGGAGAACCCCCCTCCACTTT.

V gene TRBV7-2 combines with J gene TRBJ1-6; D remains unclear. The CDR3 runs 17 residues. Germline lookup yields CDR1 SGHTA and CDR2 FQGNSA. The V end lost 5 bases, the J end lost 3 bases, and 17 bases lay between the germline ends. DNA for the CDR3: TGTGCCAGCAGCCATTACTCCCCCCGGGGCTATAATTCACCCCTCCACTTT. It encodes CASSHYSPRGYNSPLHF.

This rearrangement joins TRBV19 to TRBJ1-2; TRBD1 is a possible D gene (5 bases). V gave up 8 bases and J gave up 1 base, with 14 bases separating them. Germline values: CDR1 LNHDA, CDR2 SQIVND (reference sequence). The CDR3 totals 14 residues. The CDR3 DNA reads TGTGCCAGTCGTCCGGGACTGAGTAACTATGGCTACACCTTC. Its protein product is CASRPGLSNYGYTF.

This chain uses TRBV7-2 with TRBJ1-3; D ambiguous. The V and J ends lost 4 bases and 6 bases respectively, with 19 bases between them. This CDR3 is 16 amino acids long. CDR1 SGHTA and CDR2 FQGNSA come from the germline V gene. The CDR3 region is CASSSLGPPAVNTIYF. CDR3 in DNA: TGTGCCAGCAGCTCCCTAGGGCCGCCAGCGGTAAACACCATATATTTT.